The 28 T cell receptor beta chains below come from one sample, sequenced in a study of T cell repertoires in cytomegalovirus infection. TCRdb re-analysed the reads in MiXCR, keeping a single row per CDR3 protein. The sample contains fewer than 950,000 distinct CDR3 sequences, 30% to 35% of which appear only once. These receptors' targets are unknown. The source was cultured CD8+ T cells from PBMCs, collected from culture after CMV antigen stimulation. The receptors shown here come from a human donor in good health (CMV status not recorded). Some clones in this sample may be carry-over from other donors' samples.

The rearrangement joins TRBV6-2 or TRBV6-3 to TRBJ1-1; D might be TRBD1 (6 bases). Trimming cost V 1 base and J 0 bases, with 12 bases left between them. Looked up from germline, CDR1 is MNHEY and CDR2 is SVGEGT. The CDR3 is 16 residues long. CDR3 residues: CASSYLWDKLNTEAFF. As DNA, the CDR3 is TGTGCCAGCAGTTACTTGTGGGACAAACTGAACACTGAAGCTTTCTTT.

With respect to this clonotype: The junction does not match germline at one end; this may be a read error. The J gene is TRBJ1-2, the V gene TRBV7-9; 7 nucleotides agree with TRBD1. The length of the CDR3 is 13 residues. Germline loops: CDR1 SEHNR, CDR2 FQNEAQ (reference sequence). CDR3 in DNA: TGTGCCAGCAAGGGACAGCCTAACTATGACTACACCTTC. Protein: CASKGQPNYDYTF.

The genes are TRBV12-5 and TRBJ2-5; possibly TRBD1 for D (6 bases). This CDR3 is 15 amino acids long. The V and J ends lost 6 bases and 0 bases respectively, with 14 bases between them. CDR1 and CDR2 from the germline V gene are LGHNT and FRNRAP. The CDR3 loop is CASGSDRTYQETQYF. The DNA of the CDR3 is TGTGCTAGTGGCTCCGACAGGACTTACCAAGAGACCCAGTACTTC.

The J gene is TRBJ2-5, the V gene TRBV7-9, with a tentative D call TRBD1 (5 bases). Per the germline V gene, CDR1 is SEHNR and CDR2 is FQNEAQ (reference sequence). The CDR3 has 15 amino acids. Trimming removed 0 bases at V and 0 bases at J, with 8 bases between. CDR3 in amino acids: CASSLAARDQETQYF. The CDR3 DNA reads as TGTGCCAGCAGCTTAGCGGCCAGGGACCAAGAGACCCAGTACTTC.

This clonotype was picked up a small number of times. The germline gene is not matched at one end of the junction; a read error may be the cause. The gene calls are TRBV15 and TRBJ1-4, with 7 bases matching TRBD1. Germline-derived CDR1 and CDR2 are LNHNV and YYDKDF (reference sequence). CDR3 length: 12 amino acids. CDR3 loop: CATSTERGDSSF. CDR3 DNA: TGTGCCACCAGCACCGAAAGAGGGGACAGCTCATTT.

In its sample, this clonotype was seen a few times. The CDR3 reads CASSPKTSGGAIDTQYF. The CDR3 region has the DNA TGTGCCAGCAGCCCAAAGACTAGCGGGGGGGCAATTGATACGCAGTATTTT. The gene calls are TRBV7-9 and TRBJ2-3; 14 bases are shared with TRBD2. Trimming cost V 5 bases and J 6 bases; bases outside gene matches: 10. The CDR3 length is 17 residues. The germline gives CDR1 SEHNR, CDR2 FQNEAQ (reference sequence).

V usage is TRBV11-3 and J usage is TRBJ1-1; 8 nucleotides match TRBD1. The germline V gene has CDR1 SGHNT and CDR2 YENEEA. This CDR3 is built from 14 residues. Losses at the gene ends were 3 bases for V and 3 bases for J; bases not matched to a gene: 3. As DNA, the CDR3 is TGTGCCAGCAGCTTCCTGGACAGGGACACTGAAGCTTTCTTT. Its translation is CASSFLDRDTEAFF.

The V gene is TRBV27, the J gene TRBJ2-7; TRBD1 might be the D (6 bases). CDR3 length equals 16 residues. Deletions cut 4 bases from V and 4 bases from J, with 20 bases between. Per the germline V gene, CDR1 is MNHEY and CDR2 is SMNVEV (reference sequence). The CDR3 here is CASSYGAPQGRYEQYF. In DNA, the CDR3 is TGTGCCAGCAGTTATGGGGCCCCACAGGGCAGGTACGAGCAGTACTTC.

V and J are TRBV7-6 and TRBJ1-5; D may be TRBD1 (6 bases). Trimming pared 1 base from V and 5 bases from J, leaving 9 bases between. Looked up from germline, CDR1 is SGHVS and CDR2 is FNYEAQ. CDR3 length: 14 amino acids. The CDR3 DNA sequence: TGTGCCAGCAGCTTAGGTCCAGGGGATCAGCCCCAGCATTTT. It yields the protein CASSLGPGDQPQHF.

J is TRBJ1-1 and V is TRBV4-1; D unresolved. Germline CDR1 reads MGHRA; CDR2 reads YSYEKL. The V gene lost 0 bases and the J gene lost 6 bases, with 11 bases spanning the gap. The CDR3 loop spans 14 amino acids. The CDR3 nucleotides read TGCGCCAGCAGCCAAGATCCGGGGTCGGCTGAAGCTTTCTTT. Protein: CASSQDPGSAEAFF.

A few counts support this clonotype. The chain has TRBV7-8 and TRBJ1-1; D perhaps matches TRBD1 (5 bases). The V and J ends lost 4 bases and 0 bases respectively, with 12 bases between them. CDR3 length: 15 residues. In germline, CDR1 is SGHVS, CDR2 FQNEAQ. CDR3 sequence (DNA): TGTGCCAGCAGCTCCTTCGGGGCGATGAACACTGAAGCTTTCTTT. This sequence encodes CASSSFGAMNTEAFF.

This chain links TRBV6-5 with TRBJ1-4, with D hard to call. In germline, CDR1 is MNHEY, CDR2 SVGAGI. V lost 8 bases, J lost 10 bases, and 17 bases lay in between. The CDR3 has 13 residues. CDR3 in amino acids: CASALAPGGKLFF. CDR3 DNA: TGTGCCAGCGCACTTGCCCCGGGTGGAAAACTGTTTTTT.

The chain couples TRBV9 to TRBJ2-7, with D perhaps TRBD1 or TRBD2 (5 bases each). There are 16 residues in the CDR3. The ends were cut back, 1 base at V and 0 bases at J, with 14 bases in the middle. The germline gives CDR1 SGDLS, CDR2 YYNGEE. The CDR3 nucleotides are TGTGCCAGCAGCGTACTAGGGACCACGAGCTCCTACGAGCAGTACTTC. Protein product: CASSVLGTTSSYEQYF.

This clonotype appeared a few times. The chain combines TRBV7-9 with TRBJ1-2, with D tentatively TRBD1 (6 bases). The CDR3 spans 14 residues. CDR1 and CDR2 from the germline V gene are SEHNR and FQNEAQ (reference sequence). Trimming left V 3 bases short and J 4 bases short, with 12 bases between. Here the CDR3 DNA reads TGTGCCAGCAGCTTTGGGACACACTTCTATGGCTACACCTTC. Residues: CASSFGTHFYGYTF. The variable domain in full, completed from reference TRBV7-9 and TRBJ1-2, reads DTGVSQNPRHKITKRGQNVTFRCDPISEHNRLYWYRQTLGQGPEFLTYFQNEAQLEKSRLLSDRFSAERPKGSFSTLEIQRTEQGDSAMYLCASSFGTHFYGYTFGSGTRLTVV.

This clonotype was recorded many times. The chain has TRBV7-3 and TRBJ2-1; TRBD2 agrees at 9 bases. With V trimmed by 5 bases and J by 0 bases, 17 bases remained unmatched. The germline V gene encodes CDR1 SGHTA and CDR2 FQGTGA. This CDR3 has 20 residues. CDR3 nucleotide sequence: TGTGCCAGCAGCCTCCGGGGGGGGGCTAGCGGGACCTCCTCCTACAATGAGCAGTTCTTC. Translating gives CASSLRGGASGTSSYNEQFF.

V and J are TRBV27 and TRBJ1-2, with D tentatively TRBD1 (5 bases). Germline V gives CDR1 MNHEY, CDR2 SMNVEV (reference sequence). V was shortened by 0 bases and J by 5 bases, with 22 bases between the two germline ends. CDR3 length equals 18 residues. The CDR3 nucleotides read TGTGCCAGCAGTTTATCAGTCGGGGAACAGGCGCCGGGATATGGCTACACCTTC. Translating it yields CASSLSVGEQAPGYGYTF.

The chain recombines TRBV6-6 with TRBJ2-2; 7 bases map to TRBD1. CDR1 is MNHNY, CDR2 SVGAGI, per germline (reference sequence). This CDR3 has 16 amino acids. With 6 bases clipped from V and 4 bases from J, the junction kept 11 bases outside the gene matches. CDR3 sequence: CASSISDRRFTGELFF. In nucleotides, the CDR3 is TGTGCCAGCAGCATTTCGGACAGGAGATTCACCGGGGAGCTGTTTTTT.

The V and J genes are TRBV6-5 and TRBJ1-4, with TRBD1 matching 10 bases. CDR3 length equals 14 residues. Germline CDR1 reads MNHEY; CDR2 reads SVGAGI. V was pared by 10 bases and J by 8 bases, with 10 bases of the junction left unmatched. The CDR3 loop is CATHRGTGEEKLFF. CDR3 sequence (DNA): TGTGCCACCCACCGTGGGACAGGGGAAGAAAAACTGTTTTTT.

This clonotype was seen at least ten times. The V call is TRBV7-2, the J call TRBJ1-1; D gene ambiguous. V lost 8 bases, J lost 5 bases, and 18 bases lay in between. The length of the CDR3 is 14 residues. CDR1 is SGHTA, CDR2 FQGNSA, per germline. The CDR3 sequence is CASGPLGDGTEAFF. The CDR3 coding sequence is TGTGCCAGCGGACCGCTTGGGGATGGGACTGAAGCTTTCTTT. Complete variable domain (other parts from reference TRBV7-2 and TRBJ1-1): GAGVSQSPSNKVTEKGKDVELRCDPISGHTALYWYRQSLGQGLEFLIYFQGNSAPDKSGLPSDRFSAERTGGSVSTLTIQRTQQEDSAVYLCASGPLGDGTEAFFGQGTRLTVV.

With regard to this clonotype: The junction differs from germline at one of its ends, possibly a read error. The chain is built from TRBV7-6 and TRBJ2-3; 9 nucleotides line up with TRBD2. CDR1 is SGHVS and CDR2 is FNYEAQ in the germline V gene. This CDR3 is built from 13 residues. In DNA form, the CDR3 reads TGTACCAGCAGCTCCGGGATAGCGGGAGAACAGTATTTT. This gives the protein CTSSSGIAGEQYF.

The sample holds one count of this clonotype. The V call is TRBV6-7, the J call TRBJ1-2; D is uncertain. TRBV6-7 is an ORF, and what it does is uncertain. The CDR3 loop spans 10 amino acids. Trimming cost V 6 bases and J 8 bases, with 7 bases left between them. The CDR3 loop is CASRSGGYTF. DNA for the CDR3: TGTGCCAGCAGATCAGGCGGCTACACCTTC.

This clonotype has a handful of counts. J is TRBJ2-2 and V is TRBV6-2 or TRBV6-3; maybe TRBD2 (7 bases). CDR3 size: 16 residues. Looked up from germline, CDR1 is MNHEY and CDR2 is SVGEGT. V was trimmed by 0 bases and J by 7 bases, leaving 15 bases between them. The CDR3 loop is CASSYSPGGPVGELFF. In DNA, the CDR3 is TGTGCCAGCAGTTACTCTCCCGGGGGGCCGGTCGGGGAGCTGTTTTTT.

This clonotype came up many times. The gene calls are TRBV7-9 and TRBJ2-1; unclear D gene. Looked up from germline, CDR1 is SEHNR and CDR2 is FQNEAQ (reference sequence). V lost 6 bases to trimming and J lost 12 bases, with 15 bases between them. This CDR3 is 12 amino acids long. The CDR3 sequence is CASSPPRSGQFF. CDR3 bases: TGTGCCAGCAGTCCACCACGCAGTGGGCAGTTCTTC.

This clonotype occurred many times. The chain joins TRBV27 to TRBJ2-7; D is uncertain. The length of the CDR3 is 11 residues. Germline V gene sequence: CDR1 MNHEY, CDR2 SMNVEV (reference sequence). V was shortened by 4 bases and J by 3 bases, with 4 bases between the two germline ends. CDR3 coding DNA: TGTGCCAGCAGTTCGCTCTACGAGCAGTACTTC. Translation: CASSSLYEQYF.

As DNA, the CDR3 is TGTGCCAGCAGCGACGGACAGGGGGGGACTGAAGCTTTCTTT. It is translated as CASSDGQGGTEAFF. The V gene is TRBV7-9, the J gene TRBJ1-1; 10 nucleotides align to TRBD1. The CDR3 totals 14 residues. Germline CDR1 reads SEHNR; CDR2 reads FQNEAQ (reference sequence). The V and J ends lost 5 bases and 5 bases, in that order; junction bases with no gene match: 5.

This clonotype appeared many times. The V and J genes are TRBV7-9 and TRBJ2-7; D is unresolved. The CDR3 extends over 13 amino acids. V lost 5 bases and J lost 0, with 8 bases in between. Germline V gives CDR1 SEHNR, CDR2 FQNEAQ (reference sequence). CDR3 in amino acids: CASSRPDSYEQYV. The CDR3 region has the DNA TGTGCCAGCAGCCGACCGGACTCCTACGAGCAGTACGTC.

CDR3 DNA: TGTGCCAGCAGTTTCGGTACAGGGGTTGAAAAACTGTTTTTT. Amino acids: CASSFGTGVEKLFF. The chain couples TRBV27 to TRBJ1-4; 7 bases fit TRBD1. This CDR3 comprises 14 residues. V shed 3 bases, J shed 7 bases, and the junction held 5 bases outside the gene matches. Per germline, CDR1 MNHEY and CDR2 SMNVEV (reference sequence).

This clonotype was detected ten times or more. In nucleotides, the CDR3 is TGTGCCAGCAGCTTACCGGGACAGCCTGATTACTGGCAATACACAGATACGCAGTATTTT. The encoded protein is CASSLPGQPDYWQYTDTQYF. V usage is TRBV13 and J usage is TRBJ2-3, with 7 bases that match TRBD1. Per the germline V gene, CDR1 is PRHDT and CDR2 is FYEKMQ (reference sequence). The CDR3 extends over 20 amino acids. Trimming at V came to 2 bases and at J to 2 bases, leaving 19 bases not matched to a gene.